The entry below describes one TCR beta chain. The antigen is unknown. This record belongs to a study of shared clonotypes between healthy human individuals. Broader study findings: Against clonotypes common to all four donors, non-shared ones had lower generation probabilities.

Profiling relied on immunoSEQ multiplex PCR, and the TCRdb table lists in-frame clones only, not all of them. The sample lists around 1.9 million clones, just over 90% occurring once. Terminally differentiated effector memory CD45RA+ cells were excluded from the naive CD8 cells, which were CD45RO-negative and positively selected for CCR7. CDR1 ENHRY and CDR2 SYGVKD come from the germline V gene. V dropped 0 bases and J dropped 3 bases, with 9 bases sitting between them. The CDR3 covers 14 residues. The chain joins TRBV10-3 to TRBJ2-7; D call uncertain. The specimen sequenced was naive CD8+ T cells from PBMCs. The sequence derives from a man in his late teens or twenties in good health. Some clones in this sample may be carry-over from other donors' samples. In DNA, the CDR3 is TGTGCCATCAGTGAGTCGGGCAGGCGCTACGAGCAGTACTTC. This translates into CAISESGRRYEQYF.